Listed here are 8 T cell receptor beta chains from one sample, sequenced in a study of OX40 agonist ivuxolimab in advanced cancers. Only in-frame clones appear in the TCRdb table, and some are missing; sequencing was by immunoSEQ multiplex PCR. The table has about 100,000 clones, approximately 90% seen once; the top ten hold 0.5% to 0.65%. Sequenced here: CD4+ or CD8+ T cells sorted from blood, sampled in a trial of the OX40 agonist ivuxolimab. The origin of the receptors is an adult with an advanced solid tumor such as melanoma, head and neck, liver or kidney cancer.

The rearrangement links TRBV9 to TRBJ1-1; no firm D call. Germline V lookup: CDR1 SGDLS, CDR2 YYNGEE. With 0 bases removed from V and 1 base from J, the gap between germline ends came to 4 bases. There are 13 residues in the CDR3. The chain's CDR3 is CASSVEPNTEAFF. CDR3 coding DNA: TGTGCCAGCAGCGTAGAACCGAACACTGAAGCTTTCTTT.

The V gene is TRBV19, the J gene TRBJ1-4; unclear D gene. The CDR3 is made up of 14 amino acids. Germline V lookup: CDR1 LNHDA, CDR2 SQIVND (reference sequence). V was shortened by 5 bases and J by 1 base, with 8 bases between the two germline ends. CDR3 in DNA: TGTGCCAGTAGTGGGTTGGAAACTAATGAAAAACTGTTTTTT. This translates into CASSGLETNEKLFF.

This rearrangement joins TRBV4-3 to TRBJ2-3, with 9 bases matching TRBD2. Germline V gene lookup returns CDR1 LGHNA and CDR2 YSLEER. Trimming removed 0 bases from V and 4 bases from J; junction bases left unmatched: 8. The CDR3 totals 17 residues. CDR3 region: CASSQDRVTSGSDTQYF. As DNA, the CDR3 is TGCGCCAGCAGCCAAGATCGGGTGACTAGCGGATCAGATACGCAGTATTTT.

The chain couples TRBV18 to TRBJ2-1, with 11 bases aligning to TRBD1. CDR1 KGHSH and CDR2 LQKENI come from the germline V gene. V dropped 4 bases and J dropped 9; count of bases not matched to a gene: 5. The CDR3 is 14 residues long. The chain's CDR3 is CASSRTGGLAEQFF. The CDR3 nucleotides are TGTGCCAGCTCACGGACAGGGGGCCTCGCTGAGCAGTTCTTC.

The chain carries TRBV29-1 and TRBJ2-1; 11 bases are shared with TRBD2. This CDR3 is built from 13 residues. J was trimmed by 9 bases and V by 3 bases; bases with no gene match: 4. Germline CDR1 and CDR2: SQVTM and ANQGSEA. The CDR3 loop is CSVDLLAGVEQFF. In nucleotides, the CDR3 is TGCAGCGTTGATTTACTAGCGGGAGTTGAGCAGTTCTTC.

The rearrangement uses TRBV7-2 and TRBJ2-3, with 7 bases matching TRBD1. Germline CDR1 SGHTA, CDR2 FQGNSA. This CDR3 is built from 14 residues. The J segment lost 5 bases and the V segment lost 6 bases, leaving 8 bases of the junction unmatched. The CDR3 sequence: CASSKDRAGDTQYF. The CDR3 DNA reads TGTGCCAGCAGTAAAGACAGGGCTGGAGATACGCAGTATTTT.

The CDR3 sequence is CASFSGSGTGELFF. CDR3 nucleotide sequence: TGTGCCAGCTTTAGCGGGAGTGGGACCGGGGAGCTGTTTTTT. The V and J genes are TRBV2 and TRBJ2-2; 9 bases agree with TRBD2. The CDR3 runs 14 residues. Trimming took 8 bases from V and 5 from J; bases not matched to a gene: 6. In germline, CDR1 is SNHLY, CDR2 FYNNEI.

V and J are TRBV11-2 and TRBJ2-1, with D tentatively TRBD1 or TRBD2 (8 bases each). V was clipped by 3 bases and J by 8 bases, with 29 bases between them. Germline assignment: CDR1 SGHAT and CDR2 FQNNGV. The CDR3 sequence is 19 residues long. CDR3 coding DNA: TGTGCCAGCAGCTTCAGGACAGGGAGGGGAGCGGGAGTTGGAGATGAGCAGTTCTTC. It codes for CASSFRTGRGAGVGDEQFF.